Presented here are 20 T cell receptor beta chains from one specimen sequenced in a study of Ad26.COV2.S vaccination and SARS-CoV-2 variants. Treatment specified: about 20 received Ad26.COV2.S at low or high dose, single or two shots; 5 received placebo; per-sample allocation not given. Collection of samples fell on day 63 after the first vaccine or placebo injection. Assay used: immunoSEQ multiplex PCR; TCRdb lists only in-frame clones, some missing. The data contain some 640,000 clones, 70% to 90% of them singletons. The specimen comprised peripheral blood, sampled in a trial of Ad26.COV2.S vaccine versus placebo. Every receptor here comes from a person aged 18-65 years who received the Ad26.COV2.S COVID-19 vaccine or a placebo.

The chain joins TRBV5-1 to TRBJ1-1; TRBD1 matches 8 bases. CDR1 and CDR2 from the germline V gene are SGHRS and YFSETQ. The CDR3 covers 19 residues. The J segment lost 1 base and the V segment lost 0 bases, leaving 14 bases of the junction unmatched. For the CDR3, the DNA is TGCGCCAGCAGCTTGGGGTCGGGTGGACAGGGCGGAGGGAACACTGAAGCTTTCTTT. Its protein product is CASSLGSGGQGGGNTEAFF.

J is TRBJ1-1 and V is TRBV6-5; TRBD1 matches at 8 bases. The CDR3 is 15 residues long. The V gene end was trimmed by 5 bases and the J gene end by 1 base; junction bases not matched to a gene: 6. CDR1 and CDR2 (germline): MNHEY, SVGAGI. The CDR3 nucleotides are TGTGCCAGCAGTCCCCGACAGGGGAAGAACACTGAAGCTTTCTTT. It translates to CASSPRQGKNTEAFF.

This chain's CDR3 is CACTARAVWNSPLHF. Here the CDR3 DNA reads TGTGCCTGCACCGCGCGGGCCGTTTGGAATTCACCCCTCCACTTT. V usage is TRBV30 and J usage is TRBJ1-6; D is undetermined. This CDR3 comprises 15 residues. The germline V gene encodes CDR1 GTSNPN and CDR2 SVGIG (reference sequence). Trimming took 6 bases from V and 7 from J, leaving 19 bases between them.

The J gene is TRBJ2-3, the V gene TRBV4-3; TRBD2 aligns across 11 bases. The germline V gene encodes CDR1 LGHNA and CDR2 YSLEER. V lost 4 bases to trimming and J lost 6 bases; unmatched junction nucleotides: 6. CDR3 length: 15 amino acids. The CDR3 is CASSRTSGPPDTQYF. CDR3 bases: TGCGCCAGCAGCCGGACTAGCGGGCCACCGGATACGCAGTATTTT.

This chain joins TRBV10-3 and TRBJ1-2; a possible D gene is TRBD1 (5 bases). The CDR3 is made up of 16 amino acids. CDR1 and CDR2 from the germline V gene are ENHRY and SYGVKD. V was pared by 2 bases and J by 4 bases, with 17 bases between. CDR3 protein: CAISEGQGGTRYGYTF. The CDR3 DNA reads TGTGCCATCAGTGAGGGGCAGGGCGGAACTCGCTATGGCTACACCTTC.

The V gene is TRBV6-2 or TRBV6-3, the J gene TRBJ1-5, with TRBD1 as a possible D gene (5 bases). Germline lookup yields CDR1 MNHEY and CDR2 SVGEGT. Trimming removed 4 bases from V and 4 bases from J, with 14 bases in between. The CDR3 loop spans 15 amino acids. CDR3 sequence: CASSWNQGGNQPQHF. The CDR3 DNA sequence: TGTGCCAGCAGTTGGAACCAGGGAGGGAATCAGCCCCAGCATTTT.

This clone was seen only once. This rearrangement joins TRBV7-6 to TRBJ2-1; maybe TRBD2 (5 bases). Trimming cost V 6 bases and J 7 bases, with 16 bases left between them. The germline CDR1 and CDR2 sequences are SGHVS and FNYEAQ. This CDR3 has 14 residues. The CDR3 DNA reads TGTGCCAGCAGTTCGGACCTAGCATTAAATGAGCAGTTCTTC. This codes for CASSSDLALNEQFF.

The J gene is TRBJ1-2, the V gene TRBV29-1, with no clear D. Per germline, CDR1 SQVTM and CDR2 ANQGSEA. This CDR3 is 12 amino acids long. V gave up 4 bases and J gave up 6 bases, with 12 bases separating them. The CDR3 sequence is CSVGVGVNGYTF. The CDR3 coding sequence is TGCAGCGTTGGGGTCGGGGTTAATGGCTACACCTTC.

The chain couples TRBV6-5 to TRBJ1-1; TRBD1 matches 9 bases. Per germline, CDR1 MNHEY and CDR2 SVGAGI. The CDR3 has 15 amino acids. The V gene end was trimmed by 0 bases and the J gene end by 4 bases; junction bases not matched to a gene: 3. CDR3 in amino acids: CASSYSGTGSTEAFF. CDR3 nucleotide sequence: TGTGCCAGCAGTTACTCTGGGACAGGGAGCACTGAAGCTTTCTTT.

The chain recombines TRBV5-1 with TRBJ2-7; no firm D call. The CDR3 totals 14 residues. The ends were cut back, 6 bases at V and 0 bases at J, with 13 bases in the middle. Looked up from germline, CDR1 is SGHRS and CDR2 is YFSETQ. The CDR3 sequence is CASTSMTSSYEQYF. CDR3 coding DNA: TGCGCCAGCACCTCTATGACAAGCTCCTACGAGCAGTACTTC.

V is TRBV6-6 and J is TRBJ2-5, with 13 positions matching TRBD2. In germline, CDR1 is MNHNY, CDR2 SVGAGI (reference sequence). The CDR3 length is 16 residues. Unmatched junction bases numbered 7, after V lost 4 bases and J lost 5 bases. The CDR3 sequence: CASSLELAGGLETQYF. CDR3 nucleotides: TGTGCCAGCAGTTTGGAACTAGCGGGGGGGCTGGAGACCCAGTACTTC.

The DNA of the CDR3 is TGTGCCAGCAGCTTGATAGTGGACGACAGTTACTACTATGGCTACACCTTC. Encoded protein: CASSLIVDDSYYYGYTF. The rearrangement joins TRBV5-6 to TRBJ1-2, with TRBD1 as a possible D gene (5 bases). In germline, CDR1 is SGHDT, CDR2 YYEEEE. The ends were cut back, 1 base at V and 3 bases at J, with 19 bases in the middle. The CDR3 runs 17 residues. The full variable domain, its missing parts supplied by reference TRBV5-6 and TRBJ1-2, is DAGVTQSPTHLIKTRGQQVTLRCSPKSGHDTVSWYQQALGQGPQFIFQYYEEEERQRGNFPDRFSGHQFPNYSSELNVNALLLGDSALYLCASSLIVDDSYYYGYTFGSGTRLTVV.

The CDR3 nucleotides are TGTGCCAGCTCACCGACAAGCGGGAGTGAGGGCGAGCAGTACTTC. Its protein product is CASSPTSGSEGEQYF. The chain recombines TRBV18 with TRBJ2-7; TRBD2 matches at 8 bases. This CDR3 region has 15 residues. The junction had 10 bases not matched to a gene; V was cut back by 3 bases and J by 6 bases. Germline CDR1 reads KGHSH; CDR2 reads LQKENI.

The chain links TRBV2 to TRBJ2-1, with unresolved D. The germline CDR1 and CDR2 sequences are SNHLY and FYNNEI. V lost 4 bases and J 3 bases, leaving 10 bases between the germline ends. CDR3 length: 14 amino acids. CDR3 sequence (DNA): TGTGCCAGCAGTGGCCACGGCGTCTACAATGAGCAGTTCTTC. Residues: CASSGHGVYNEQFF.

The genes are TRBV28 and TRBJ1-6; D call uncertain. The CDR3 is made up of 13 amino acids. V lost 5 bases to trimming and J lost 6 bases, with 8 bases between them. CDR1 and CDR2 (germline): MDHEN, SYDVKM. The CDR3 sequence: CASSPGLNSPLHF. CDR3 nucleotides: TGTGCCAGCAGTCCTGGCCTTAATTCACCCCTCCACTTT.

The V and J genes are TRBV27 and TRBJ2-7; TRBD2 agrees at 10 bases. CDR1 and CDR2 from the germline V gene are MNHEY and SMNVEV (reference sequence). CDR3 size: 17 residues. Trimming took 5 bases from V and 0 from J; bases not matched to a gene: 10. The CDR3 region is CASSPLTSGFSSYEQYF. For the CDR3, the DNA is TGTGCCAGCAGTCCCTTGACTAGCGGGTTTAGCTCCTACGAGCAGTACTTC.

This chain joins TRBV7-2 and TRBJ2-5; TRBD1 agrees at 8 bases. V shed 1 base, J shed 4 bases, and the junction held 5 bases outside the gene matches. CDR3 length: 15 amino acids. Germline V CDR1 and CDR2: SGHTA, FQGNSA. CDR3: CASSLVWTGRETQYF. For the CDR3, the DNA is TGTGCCAGCAGCTTAGTCTGGACAGGGAGAGAGACCCAGTACTTC.

The chain has TRBV19 and TRBJ1-2; D ambiguous. The germline gives CDR1 LNHDA, CDR2 SQIVND (reference sequence). The V end was cut by 0 bases, the J end by 4 bases, with 15 bases between. There are 16 residues in the CDR3. CDR3 DNA: TGTGCCAGTAGTATAGATACCACAACGTCCGGCTATGGCTACACCTTC. It yields the protein CASSIDTTTSGYGYTF. Supplemented by reference TRBV19 and TRBJ1-2, the full variable domain reads DGGITQSPKYLFRKEGQNVTLSCEQNLNHDAMYWYRQDPGQGLRLIYYSQIVNDFQKGDIAEGYSVSREKKESFPLTVTSAQKNPTAFYLCASSIDTTTSGYGYTFGSGTRLTVV.

The chain uses TRBV9 and TRBJ1-1; D may be TRBD1 (5 bases). V lost 1 base to trimming and J lost 1 base, with 17 bases between them. This CDR3 region has 17 residues. Germline CDR1 reads SGDLS; CDR2 reads YYNGEE. CDR3 sequence: CASSVTPGTQKNTEAFF. The CDR3 DNA reads as TGTGCCAGCAGCGTAACTCCCGGGACGCAAAAGAACACTGAAGCTTTCTTT.

The chain carries TRBV5-1 and TRBJ2-1, with 11 bases aligning to TRBD2. Germline V lookup: CDR1 SGHRS, CDR2 YFSETQ. J lost 7 bases, V lost 3 bases, and 18 bases had no gene match. The CDR3 length is 19 residues. The CDR3 sequence is CASSSSLAGGFREQNEQFF. CDR3 bases: TGCGCCAGCAGCTCTAGCCTAGCGGGAGGATTTAGGGAACAAAATGAGCAGTTCTTC.